The clone carrying this T cell receptor (beta chain) was recorded at least ten times. What it binds is not known. The iRepertoire nested amplicon-rescue multiplex PCR amplified TCR alpha and beta CDR3s from RNA. One-step reverse transcription and amplification started from about 100-400 ng of tissue mRNA or PBMC total RNA. TCRdb itself ran the multiplex PCR reads through MiXCR, one entry per CDR3 protein. The sample consists of some 160,000 distinct CDR3 sequences, more than 35% of them appearing once. The sample is drawn from a study of glioma-infiltrating T cells. Study results and limitations: Tissue and blood shared very few CDR3 sequences. Gliomas, especially low-grade, showed above-expected tissue-blood divergence; non-neoplastic patients showed below.

V gave up 6 bases and J gave up 4 bases, with 13 bases separating them. The V gene's germline CDR1 is DFQATT and CDR2 SNEGSKA (reference sequence). The CDR3 is 13 residues long. The receptor's source is a human donor with low-grade glioma or glioblastoma, undergoing nonglioma brain surgery, or in good health (not recorded which). This chain uses TRBV20-1 with TRBJ2-1, with D hard to call. Sequencing used glioma tissue, nonneoplastic brain tissue, or PBMCs (not recorded which). The CDR3 spells CSAPPDEYNEQFF. DNA of the CDR3: TGCAGTGCCCCCCCGGATGAGTACAATGAGCAGTTCTTC.